The rows below give T cell receptor beta chains drawn from one sample of a study of blood T cells in healthy people across ages. TCRdb reprocessed the 5' RACE reads with MiXCR, giving one entry per CDR3 protein. This sample has about 1.4 million distinct CDR3 sequences; roughly 64% occur once, and the top ten carry approximately 7%. Source material: blood. The receptors were gathered from a man younger than 35 in good health. Each CDR3 is given with its conserved first and last residue. D genes are given only for firm matches. Clone size is shown for a subset of rows, as once, few, many or a class of expanded clone.

TRBJ1-4 TRBV5-1 - - 16 TGCGCCAGCAGCTTGGGCGAAGGGTTGGCTAGTGAAAAACTGTTTTTT CASSLGEGLASEKLFF
TRBJ2-2 TRBV29-1 - few 13 TGCAGCGCCCGGGCGAGTGTCGCCGGGGAGCTGTTTTTT CSARASVAGELFF
TRBJ1-2 TRBV6-1 - many 14 TGTGCCAGCAGCGCGATCGGGGGAGACTATGGCTACACCTTC CASSAIGGDYGYTF
TRBJ1-1 TRBV19 TRBD1 few 13 TGTGCCAGTAGTCGAGACAGGGGGTATGAAGCTTTCTTT CASSRDRGYEAFF
TRBJ1-2 TRBV6-5 - - 17 TGTGCCAGCAGTTACGCAGTGAGCAGGGTTGGAGGCTATGGCTACACCTTC CASSYAVSRVGGYGYTF
TRBJ2-7 TRBV6-5 TRBD2 - 16 TGTGCCAGCAGCTCCCCGGGGACTAGGAGCTCCTACGAGCAGTACTTC CASSSPGTRSSYEQYF
TRBJ2-5 TRBV27 - once 13 TGTGCCAGCAGTTTTAGTGGATGGGAGACCCAGTACTTC CASSFSGWETQYF
TRBJ2-5 TRBV27 TRBD1 - 16 TGTGCCAGCAGTTGGGGGACAGGATTCTATGGGGAGACCCAGTACTTC CASSWGTGFYGETQYF
TRBJ2-7 TRBV20-1 - - 14 TGCAGTGCTAGACAACCGGGACTTACCTACGAGCAGTACTTC CSARQPGLTYEQYF
TRBJ2-7 TRBV20-1 - - 14 TGCAGTGCTAGTTATGCAGGAGGGGGCTACGAGCAGTACTTC CSASYAGGGYEQYF
TRBJ2-5 TRBV12-3/TRBV12-4 TRBD1 once 14 TGTGCCAGCAGTTTTAACAGGGGTGGAGAGACCCAGTACTTC CASSFNRGGETQYF
TRBJ2-7 TRBV13 TRBD1 - 15 TGTGCCAGCAGCTTAGATGAGGGGGCGAGCTACGAGCAGTACTTC CASSLDEGASYEQYF
TRBJ2-3 TRBV6-6 - once 15 TGTGCCAGCAGTTTCGGACCCTGGGGCACAGATACGCAGTATTTT CASSFGPWGTDTQYF
TRBJ2-4 TRBV4-2 - - 15 TGTGCCAGCAGCCAAGATCGAAACGACATATCGGAGCAGTACTTC CASSQDRNDISEQYF
TRBJ2-7 TRBV28 - few 13 TGTGCCAGCAGTCCGCGACAGGAAGGCGAGCAGTACTTC CASSPRQEGEQYF
TRBJ2-3 TRBV27 TRBD2 - 20 TGTGCCAGCAGTTTCAATGCCCCCGGGACTAGCGGGGGGATGGCAGATACGCAGTATTTT CASSFNAPGTSGGMADTQYF
TRBJ2-1 TRBV2 TRBD2 - 13 TGTGCCAGCAGCGGCGGGAGAGGGAGTGAGCAGTTCTTC CASSGGRGSEQFF
TRBJ2-1 TRBV29-1 - - 14 TGCAGCGTTGAGGTAGCCGACAGCTACAATGAGCAGTTCTTC CSVEVADSYNEQFF
TRBJ2-3 TRBV20-1 TRBD1 - 18 TGCAGTGCTAGAGAAATCGGTGGGGGGACAGGAGTCACAGATACGCAGTATTTT CSAREIGGGTGVTDTQYF
TRBJ2-2 TRBV4-3 - - 14 TGCGCCAGCAGTCCTGGGACAAACACCGGGGAGCTGTTTTTT CASSPGTNTGELFF
TRBJ2-3 TRBV5-1 TRBD2 - 16 TGCGCCAGCAGCTTCCGGACTAGTATTGGGACGGATACGCAGTATTTT CASSFRTSIGTDTQYF
TRBJ2-5 TRBV4-2 - - 16 TGTGCCAGCAGCCAACCGTGGCAGGGAGGATTGGAGACCCAGTACTTC CASSQPWQGGLETQYF
TRBJ2-2 TRBV3-1 TRBD1 few 16 TGTGCCAGCAGCCCAAGACAGGGGGGAGTAACCGGGGAGCTGTTTTTT CASSPRQGGVTGELFF
TRBJ2-5 TRBV28 TRBD2 - 15 TGTGCCAGCAGAGGAGGGACTAGCGGCCGTTGGGAGCAGTACTTC CASRGGTSGRWEQYF
TRBJ2-1 TRBV25-1 - few 15 TGTGCCAGCAGTGAATATCTAAGGGGGAGAGATGAGCAGTTCTTC CASSEYLRGRDEQFF
TRBJ2-5 TRBV6-2/TRBV6-3 - - 12 TGTGCCAGCAGAGAACTACTCCAGGAGCAGTACTTC CASRELLQEQYF
TRBJ1-4 TRBV29-1 - - 14 TGCAGCGTTGAACCCATCACCGGACGCGAAAAACTGTTTTTT CSVEPITGREKLFF
TRBJ2-7 TRBV12-3/TRBV12-4 - - 13 TGTGCCACGACCTGGGGGGCTAGTGGCGAGCAGTACTTC CATTWGASGEQYF
TRBJ2-6 TRBV12-3/TRBV12-4 - - 15 TGTGCCAGCAGTTCCTGGTTCTCTGGGGCCAACGTCCTGACTTTC CASSSWFSGANVLTF
TRBJ2-7 TRBV27 TRBD1 - 14 TGTGCCAGCCGAAGACAGGGTAGCGCCTACGAGCAGTACTTC CASRRQGSAYEQYF
TRBJ2-2 TRBV7-9 TRBD1 - 16 TGTGCCAGCAGCCCCGGGGAAAGGGGGCATTTCGGGGAGCTGTTTTTT CASSPGERGHFGELFF
TRBJ2-7 TRBV29-1 - few 15 TGCAGCGTTGATCTCCCAGGGGAGGGGAAATACGAGCAGTACTTC CSVDLPGEGKYEQYF